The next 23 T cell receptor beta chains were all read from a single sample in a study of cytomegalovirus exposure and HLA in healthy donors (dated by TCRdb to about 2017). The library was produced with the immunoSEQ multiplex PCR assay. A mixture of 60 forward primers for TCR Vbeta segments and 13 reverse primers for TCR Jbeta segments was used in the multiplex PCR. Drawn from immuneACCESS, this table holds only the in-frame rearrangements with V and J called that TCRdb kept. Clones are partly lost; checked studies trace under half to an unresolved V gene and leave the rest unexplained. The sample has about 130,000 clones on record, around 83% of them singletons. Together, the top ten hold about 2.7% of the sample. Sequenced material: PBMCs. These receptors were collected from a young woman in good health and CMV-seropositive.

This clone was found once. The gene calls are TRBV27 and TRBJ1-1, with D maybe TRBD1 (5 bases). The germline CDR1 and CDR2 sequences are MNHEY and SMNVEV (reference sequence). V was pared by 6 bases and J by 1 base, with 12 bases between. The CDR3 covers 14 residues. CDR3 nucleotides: TGTGCCAGCAGGGGGCGGGGGGGGAACACTGAAGCTTTCTTT. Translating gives CASRGRGGNTEAFF.

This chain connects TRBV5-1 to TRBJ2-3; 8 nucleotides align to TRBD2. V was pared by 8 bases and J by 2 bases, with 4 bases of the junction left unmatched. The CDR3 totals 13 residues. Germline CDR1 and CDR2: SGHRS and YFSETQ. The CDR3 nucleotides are TGCGCCAGTCGGGGGGGAAACACAGATACGCAGTATTTT. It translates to CASRGGNTDTQYF.

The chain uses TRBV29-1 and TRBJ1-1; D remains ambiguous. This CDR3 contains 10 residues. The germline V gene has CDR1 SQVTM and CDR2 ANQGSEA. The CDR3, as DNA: TGCACCGTGAGTGCGACTGAAGCTTTCTTT. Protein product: CTVSATEAFF.

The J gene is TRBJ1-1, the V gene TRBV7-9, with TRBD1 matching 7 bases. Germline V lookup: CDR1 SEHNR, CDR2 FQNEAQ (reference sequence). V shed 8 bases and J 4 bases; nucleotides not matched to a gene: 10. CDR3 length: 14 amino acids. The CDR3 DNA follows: TGTGCCAGCCAGGGGGACGCCGACACCACTGAAGCTTTCTTT. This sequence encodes CASQGDADTTEAFF.

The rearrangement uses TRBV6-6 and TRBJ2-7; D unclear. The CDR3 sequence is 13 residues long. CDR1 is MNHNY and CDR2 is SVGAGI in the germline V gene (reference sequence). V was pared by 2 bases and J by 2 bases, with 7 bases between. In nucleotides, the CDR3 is TGTGCCAGCAGTTACGGGCTGGCCTACGAGCAGTACTTC. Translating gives CASSYGLAYEQYF.

CDR3 amino acids: CASIEGGGMTDTQYF. CDR3 nucleotide sequence: TGTGCCAGCATTGAGGGGGGGGGCATGACAGATACGCAGTATTTT. V is TRBV27 and J is TRBJ2-3; a possible D gene is TRBD2 (7 bases). CDR1 and CDR2 from the germline V gene are MNHEY and SMNVEV (reference sequence). The CDR3 length is 15 residues. Trimming left V 7 bases short and J 3 bases short, with 17 bases between.

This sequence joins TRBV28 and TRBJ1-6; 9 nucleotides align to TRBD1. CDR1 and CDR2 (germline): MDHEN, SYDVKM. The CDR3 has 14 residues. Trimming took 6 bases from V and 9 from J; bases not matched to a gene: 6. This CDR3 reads CASSQDRGVSPLHF. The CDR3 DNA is TGTGCCAGCAGCCAAGACAGGGGGGTTTCACCCCTCCACTTT.

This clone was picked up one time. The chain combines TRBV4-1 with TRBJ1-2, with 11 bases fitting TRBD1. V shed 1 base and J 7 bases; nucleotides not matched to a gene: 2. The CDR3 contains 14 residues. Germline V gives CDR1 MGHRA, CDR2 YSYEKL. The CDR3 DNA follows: TGCGCCAGCAGCCAAGGGACAGGGGGCGTTGGCTACACCTTC. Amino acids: CASSQGTGGVGYTF.

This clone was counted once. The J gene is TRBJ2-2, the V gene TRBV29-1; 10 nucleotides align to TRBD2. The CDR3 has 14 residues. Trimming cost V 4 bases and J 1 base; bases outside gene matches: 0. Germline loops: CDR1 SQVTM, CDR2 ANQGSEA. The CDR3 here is CSVGLAGNTGELFF. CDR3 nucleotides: TGCAGCGTTGGACTAGCGGGGAACACCGGGGAGCTGTTTTTT.

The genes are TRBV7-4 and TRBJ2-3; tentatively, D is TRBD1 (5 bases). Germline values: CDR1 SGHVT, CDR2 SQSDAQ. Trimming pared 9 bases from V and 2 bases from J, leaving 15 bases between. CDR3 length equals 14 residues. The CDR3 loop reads CARGIQELTDTQYF. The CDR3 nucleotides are TGTGCCAGGGGCATACAGGAGCTCACAGATACGCAGTATTTT.

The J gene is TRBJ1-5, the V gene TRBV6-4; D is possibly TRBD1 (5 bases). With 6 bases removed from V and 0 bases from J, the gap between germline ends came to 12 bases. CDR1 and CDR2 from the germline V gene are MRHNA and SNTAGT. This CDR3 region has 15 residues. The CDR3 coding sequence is TGTGCCAGCAGATCACCGACAGATAGCAATCAGCCCCAGCATTTT. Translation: CASRSPTDSNQPQHF.

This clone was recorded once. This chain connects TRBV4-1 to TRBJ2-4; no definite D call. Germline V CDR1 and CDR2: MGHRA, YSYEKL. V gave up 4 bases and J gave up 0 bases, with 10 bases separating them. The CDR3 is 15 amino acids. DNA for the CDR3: TGCGCCAGCAGCCGTCTTGTTGTAGCCAAAAACATTCAGTACTTC. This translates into CASSRLVVAKNIQYF.

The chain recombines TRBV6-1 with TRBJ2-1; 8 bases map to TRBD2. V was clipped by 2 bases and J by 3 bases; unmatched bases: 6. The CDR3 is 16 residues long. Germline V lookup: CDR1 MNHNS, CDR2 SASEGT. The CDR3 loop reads CASSELAGGVYNEQFF. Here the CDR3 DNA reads TGTGCCAGCAGTGAACTTGCGGGGGGCGTCTACAATGAGCAGTTCTTC.

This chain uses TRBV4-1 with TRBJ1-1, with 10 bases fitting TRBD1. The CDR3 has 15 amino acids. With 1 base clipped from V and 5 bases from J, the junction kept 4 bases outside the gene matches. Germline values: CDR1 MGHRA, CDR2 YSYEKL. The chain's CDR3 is CASSQVGQGGTEAFF. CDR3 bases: TGCGCCAGCAGCCAAGTTGGACAGGGGGGGACTGAAGCTTTCTTT.

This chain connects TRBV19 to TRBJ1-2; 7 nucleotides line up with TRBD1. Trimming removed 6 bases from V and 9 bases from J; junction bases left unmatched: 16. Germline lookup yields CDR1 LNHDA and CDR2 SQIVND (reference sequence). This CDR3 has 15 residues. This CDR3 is CASSPRDSGIFSYTF. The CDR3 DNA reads TGTGCCAGTAGCCCGAGGGACAGTGGTATTTTTAGCTACACCTTC.

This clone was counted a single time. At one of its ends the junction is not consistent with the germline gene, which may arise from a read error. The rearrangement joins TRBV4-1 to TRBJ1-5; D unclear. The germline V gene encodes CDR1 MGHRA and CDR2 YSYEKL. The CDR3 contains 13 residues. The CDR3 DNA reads TGCGCCAGCAGCCAAGAAAGCACTCAGCCCCAGCATTTT. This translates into CASSQESTQPQHF.

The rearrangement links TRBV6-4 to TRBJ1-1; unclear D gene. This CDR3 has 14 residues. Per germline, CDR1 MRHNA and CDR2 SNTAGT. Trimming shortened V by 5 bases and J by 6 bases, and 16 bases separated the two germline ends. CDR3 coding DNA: TGTGCCAGCAGTAAACATCAGGACTCGTCTGAAGCTTTCTTT. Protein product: CASSKHQDSSEAFF.

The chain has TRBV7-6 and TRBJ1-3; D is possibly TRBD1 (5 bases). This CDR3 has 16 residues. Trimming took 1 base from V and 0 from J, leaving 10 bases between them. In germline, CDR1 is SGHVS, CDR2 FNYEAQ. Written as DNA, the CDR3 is TGTGCCAGCAGCTTAGTACTGGGACTCTCTGGAAACACCATATATTTT. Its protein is CASSLVLGLSGNTIYF.

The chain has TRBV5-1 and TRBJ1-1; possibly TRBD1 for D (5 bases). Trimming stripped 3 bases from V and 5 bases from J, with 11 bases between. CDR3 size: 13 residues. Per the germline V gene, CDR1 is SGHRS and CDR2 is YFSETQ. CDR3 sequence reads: CASSSQGDTEAFF. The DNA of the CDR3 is TGCGCCAGCAGCTCGCAGGGCGATACTGAAGCTTTCTTT. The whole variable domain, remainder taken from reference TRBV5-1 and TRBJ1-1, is KAGVTQTPRYLIKTRGQQVTLSCSPISGHRSVSWYQQTPGQGLQFLFEYFSETQRNKGNFPGRFSGRQFSNSRSEMNVSTLELGDSALYLCASSSQGDTEAFFGQGTRLTVV.

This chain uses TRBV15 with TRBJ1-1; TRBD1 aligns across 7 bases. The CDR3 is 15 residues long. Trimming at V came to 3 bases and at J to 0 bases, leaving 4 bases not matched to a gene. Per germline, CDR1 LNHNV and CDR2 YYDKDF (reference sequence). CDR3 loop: CATSRPGQMNTEAFF. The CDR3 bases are TGTGCCACCAGCAGGCCGGGACAGATGAACACTGAAGCTTTCTTT.

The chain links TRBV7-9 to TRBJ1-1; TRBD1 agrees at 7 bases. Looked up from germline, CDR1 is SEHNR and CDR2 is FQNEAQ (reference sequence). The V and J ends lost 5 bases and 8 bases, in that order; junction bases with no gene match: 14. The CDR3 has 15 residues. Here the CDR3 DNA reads TGTGCCAGCAGCCCTGAGACAGGGCCCCTGGGGGAAGCTTTCTTT. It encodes CASSPETGPLGEAFF.

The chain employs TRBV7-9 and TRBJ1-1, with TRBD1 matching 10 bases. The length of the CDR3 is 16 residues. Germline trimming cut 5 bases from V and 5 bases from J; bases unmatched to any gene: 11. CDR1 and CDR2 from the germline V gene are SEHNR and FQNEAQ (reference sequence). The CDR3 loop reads CASSRPDRGYRTEAFF. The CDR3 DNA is TGTGCCAGCAGCCGCCCGGACAGGGGGTACCGTACTGAAGCTTTCTTT.

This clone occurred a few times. The CDR3 reads CASSPVDRINSPLHF. DNA of the CDR3: TGCGCCAGCAGCCCTGTGGACAGGATCAATTCACCCCTCCACTTT. The rearrangement joins TRBV5-1 to TRBJ1-6; 7 nucleotides line up with TRBD1. CDR3 length equals 15 residues. The junction had 8 bases not matched to a gene; V was cut back by 4 bases and J by 7 bases. Germline V gene lookup returns CDR1 SGHRS and CDR2 YFSETQ.